A selection of T cell receptor beta chains follows, all from one sample in a study of blood T cells in healthy people across ages. In TCRdb, the 5' RACE reads were re-called with MiXCR into one record per CDR3 protein. The data show 850,000 to 1,000,000 distinct CDR3 sequences, just over 50% seen once. Sequencing input: blood. Source of these receptors: a woman aged 60-75 years in good health. Each CDR3 is given with its conserved first and last residue. A D gene is named only where the DNA matches it firmly. Only part of the rows carry a size: once, few, many, or a class if the clone is expanded.

v_call: TRBV12-3/TRBV12-4; clone_size: NA; j_call: TRBJ2-5; d_call: NA; cdr3_aa: CASSYALGSRQETQYF; cdr3_nt: TGTGCCAGCAGTTATGCGTTGGGAAGTCGCCAAGAGACCCAGTACTTC
v_call: TRBV24-1; clone_size: few; j_call: TRBJ2-3; d_call: NA; cdr3_aa: CATSDPPKGGADTQYF; cdr3_nt: TGTGCCACCAGTGATCCCCCCAAAGGGGGGGCAGATACGCAGTATTTT
v_call: TRBV2; clone_size: few; j_call: TRBJ1-5; d_call: TRBD1; cdr3_aa: CASSEDRGRGNQPQHF; cdr3_nt: TGTGCCAGCAGTGAGGACAGGGGGCGCGGCAATCAGCCCCAGCATTTT
v_call: TRBV20-1; clone_size: NA; j_call: TRBJ1-2; d_call: NA; cdr3_aa: CSARGYTGDFYGYTF; cdr3_nt: TGCAGTGCTAGAGGATACACGGGGGATTTCTATGGCTACACCTTC
v_call: TRBV7-3; clone_size: NA; j_call: TRBJ2-5; d_call: NA; cdr3_aa: CASSLIVASGQATQYF; cdr3_nt: TGTGCCAGCAGCTTAATTGTGGCCAGCGGGCAAGCGACCCAGTACTTC
v_call: TRBV18; clone_size: few; j_call: TRBJ2-7; d_call: TRBD1; cdr3_aa: CASSRTGSSSYEQYF; cdr3_nt: TGTGCCAGCTCTCGGACAGGGTCTTCCTCCTACGAGCAGTACTTC
v_call: TRBV4-3; clone_size: NA; j_call: TRBJ1-5; d_call: NA; cdr3_aa: CASSQNRDQPQHF; cdr3_nt: TGCGCCAGCAGCCAAAACAGGGATCAGCCCCAGCATTTT
v_call: TRBV3-1; clone_size: few; j_call: TRBJ1-6; d_call: NA; cdr3_aa: CASSQRRDSPLHF; cdr3_nt: TGTGCCAGCAGCCAGAGAAGGGATTCACCCCTCCACTTT
v_call: TRBV5-4; clone_size: NA; j_call: TRBJ1-2; d_call: TRBD1; cdr3_aa: CASSFDRGHGYTF; cdr3_nt: TGTGCCAGCAGCTTTGACAGGGGTCACGGCTACACCTTC
v_call: TRBV14; clone_size: NA; j_call: TRBJ2-5; d_call: NA; cdr3_aa: CASSPKRTENAGVWSSQYF; cdr3_nt: TGTGCCAGCAGCCCCAAAAGGACAGAAAATGCGGGGGTGTGGAGTAGCCAGTACTTC
v_call: TRBV7-9; clone_size: few; j_call: TRBJ2-7; d_call: NA; cdr3_aa: CASSNPPGPYEQYF; cdr3_nt: TGTGCCAGCAGCAATCCCCCGGGGCCGTACGAGCAGTACTTC
v_call: TRBV9; clone_size: few; j_call: TRBJ2-7; d_call: TRBD1; cdr3_aa: CASSVGTGEQYF; cdr3_nt: TGTGCCAGCAGCGTCGGGACAGGCGAGCAGTACTTC
v_call: TRBV3-1; clone_size: NA; j_call: TRBJ2-7; d_call: NA; cdr3_aa: CASSQEVGRAYEQYF; cdr3_nt: TGTGCCAGCAGCCAAGAGGTAGGCAGGGCCTACGAGCAGTACTTC
v_call: TRBV11-2; clone_size: NA; j_call: TRBJ2-1; d_call: NA; cdr3_aa: CASSLEGGEQFF; cdr3_nt: TGTGCCAGCAGCTTAGAGGGAGGTGAGCAGTTCTTC
v_call: TRBV11-2; clone_size: NA; j_call: TRBJ2-7; d_call: NA; cdr3_aa: CASRRGGPTPYEQYF; cdr3_nt: TGTGCCAGCAGGCGTGGGGGGCCGACGCCCTACGAGCAGTACTTC
v_call: TRBV4-2; clone_size: NA; j_call: TRBJ1-2; d_call: TRBD1; cdr3_aa: CASSQASGQGVYGYTF; cdr3_nt: TGTGCCAGCAGCCAAGCGTCCGGACAGGGCGTCTATGGCTACACCTTC
v_call: TRBV24-1; clone_size: few; j_call: TRBJ2-5; d_call: NA; cdr3_aa: CATSDWGQETQYF; cdr3_nt: TGTGCCACCAGCGATTGGGGCCAAGAGACCCAGTACTTC
v_call: TRBV18; clone_size: NA; j_call: TRBJ2-1; d_call: TRBD1; cdr3_aa: CASSTGTGRNEQFF; cdr3_nt: TGTGCCAGCTCAACAGGGACAGGGCGGAATGAGCAGTTCTTC
v_call: TRBV4-2; clone_size: few; j_call: TRBJ2-1; d_call: TRBD1; cdr3_aa: CASSLKDGTGDYEQFF; cdr3_nt: TGTGCCAGCAGCCTCAAAGACGGGACAGGGGACTATGAGCAGTTCTTC
v_call: TRBV2; clone_size: few; j_call: TRBJ2-5; d_call: NA; cdr3_aa: CASSRTGGSGETQYF; cdr3_nt: TGTGCCAGCAGCCGGACCGGGGGTAGTGGAGAGACCCAGTACTTC
v_call: TRBV3-1; clone_size: NA; j_call: TRBJ2-7; d_call: TRBD2; cdr3_aa: CASSLGLAGGWDYEQYF; cdr3_nt: TGTGCCAGCAGCTTGGGACTAGCGGGAGGGTGGGACTACGAGCAGTACTTC
v_call: TRBV3-1; clone_size: NA; j_call: TRBJ2-3; d_call: TRBD2; cdr3_aa: CASSQDHLAEDTQYF; cdr3_nt: TGTGCCAGCAGCCAAGATCATCTAGCGGAAGATACGCAGTATTTT
v_call: TRBV10-3; clone_size: NA; j_call: TRBJ2-7; d_call: TRBD2; cdr3_aa: CAISAQPGAGGPQSYEQYF; cdr3_nt: TGTGCCATCAGTGCCCAACCTGGGGCGGGAGGGCCCCAATCCTACGAGCAGTACTTC
v_call: TRBV6-5; clone_size: NA; j_call: TRBJ2-7; d_call: NA; cdr3_aa: CASSYSRKVSYNEQYF; cdr3_nt: TGTGCCAGCAGTTACTCTCGCAAGGTCTCCTACAATGAGCAGTACTTC
v_call: TRBV30; clone_size: NA; j_call: TRBJ1-2; d_call: NA; cdr3_aa: CAWTQGHYGYTF; cdr3_nt: TGTGCCTGGACCCAGGGACACTATGGCTACACCTTC
v_call: TRBV6-5; clone_size: few; j_call: TRBJ2-7; d_call: TRBD1; cdr3_aa: CASRQGTTQYF; cdr3_nt: TGTGCCAGCAGACAGGGGACCACCCAGTACTTC
v_call: TRBV12-3/TRBV12-4; clone_size: NA; j_call: TRBJ2-3; d_call: TRBD2; cdr3_aa: CASSTGRGSTQYF; cdr3_nt: TGTGCCAGCAGCACGGGCCGCGGGAGTACGCAGTATTTT
v_call: TRBV29-1; clone_size: once; j_call: TRBJ2-3; d_call: TRBD1; cdr3_aa: CSVEDLDRSTDTQYF; cdr3_nt: TGCAGCGTTGAAGATCTGGACAGGAGCACAGATACGCAGTATTTT
v_call: TRBV6-6; clone_size: NA; j_call: TRBJ2-5; d_call: TRBD2; cdr3_aa: CASGGVEQYF; cdr3_nt: TGTGCCAGTGGGGGGGTGGAGCAGTACTTC
v_call: TRBV20-1; clone_size: NA; j_call: TRBJ2-1; d_call: TRBD2; cdr3_aa: CSAPLPGLAGGSRGEQFF; cdr3_nt: TGCAGTGCCCCTCTACCGGGACTAGCGGGAGGGAGCCGGGGTGAGCAGTTCTTC
v_call: TRBV10-3; clone_size: few; j_call: TRBJ1-2; d_call: NA; cdr3_aa: CAISDPQRGVLIGYTF; cdr3_nt: TGTGCCATCAGTGACCCGCAACGGGGGGTTTTAATTGGCTACACCTTC
v_call: TRBV11-2; clone_size: NA; j_call: TRBJ2-7; d_call: NA; cdr3_aa: CASSLDLGVPTYEQYF; cdr3_nt: TGTGCCAGCAGCTTAGATCTTGGGGTCCCAACCTACGAGCAGTACTTC
v_call: TRBV7-2; clone_size: few; j_call: TRBJ2-4; d_call: NA; cdr3_aa: CASSTTSNIQYF; cdr3_nt: TGTGCCAGCAGCACCACATCGAACATTCAGTACTTC
v_call: TRBV5-1; clone_size: NA; j_call: TRBJ1-2; d_call: NA; cdr3_aa: CASSVEGRNYGYTF; cdr3_nt: TGCGCCAGCAGCGTGGAAGGCCGCAACTATGGCTACACCTTC
v_call: TRBV2; clone_size: NA; j_call: TRBJ2-1; d_call: NA; cdr3_aa: CTSSSARDMVYNEQFF; cdr3_nt: TGTACCAGCAGTTCTGCCCGGGACATGGTTTACAATGAGCAGTTCTTC
v_call: TRBV29-1; clone_size: few; j_call: TRBJ2-5; d_call: NA; cdr3_aa: CSVEEGFLGGETQYF; cdr3_nt: TGCAGCGTTGAAGAGGGGTTCCTAGGAGGGGAGACCCAGTACTTC
v_call: TRBV28; clone_size: NA; j_call: TRBJ2-7; d_call: TRBD1; cdr3_aa: CATSGTGAHYEQYF; cdr3_nt: TGTGCGACATCCGGGACAGGGGCCCACTACGAGCAGTACTTC
v_call: TRBV20-1; clone_size: NA; j_call: TRBJ2-5; d_call: TRBD2; cdr3_aa: CSARSMSGRETQYF; cdr3_nt: TGCAGTGCTAGGTCCATGAGCGGGAGAGAGACCCAGTACTTC
v_call: TRBV12-3/TRBV12-4; clone_size: once; j_call: TRBJ2-3; d_call: NA; cdr3_aa: CASRGDRVRQTSEFRTDTQYF; cdr3_nt: TGTGCCAGCAGGGGGGACAGGGTTCGGCAGACTAGCGAATTTCGCACAGATACGCAGTATTTT
v_call: TRBV5-1; clone_size: NA; j_call: TRBJ2-7; d_call: TRBD2; cdr3_aa: CASSLRTSGNPSSYEQYF; cdr3_nt: TGCGCCAGCAGCCTACGGACTAGCGGGAACCCGAGCTCCTACGAGCAGTACTTC
v_call: TRBV9; clone_size: NA; j_call: TRBJ2-3; d_call: TRBD2; cdr3_aa: CASSVTGGGLAKTDAQYF; cdr3_nt: TGTGCCAGCAGCGTAACTGGGGGGGGACTAGCGAAAACAGATGCGCAGTATTTT
v_call: TRBV4-1; clone_size: NA; j_call: TRBJ2-5; d_call: NA; cdr3_aa: CASSQYPTRGETQYF; cdr3_nt: TGCGCCAGCAGCCAATACCCCACCCGTGGGGAGACCCAGTACTTC
v_call: TRBV29-1; clone_size: NA; j_call: TRBJ2-6; d_call: NA; cdr3_aa: CSVRDRRSGANVPTF; cdr3_nt: TGCAGCGTGCGGGACAGACGCTCTGGGGCCAACGTCCCGACTTTC
v_call: TRBV9; clone_size: NA; j_call: TRBJ2-2; d_call: NA; cdr3_aa: CASSTDSLNTGELFF; cdr3_nt: TGTGCCAGCAGCACCGACAGCTTGAACACCGGGGAGCTGTTTTTT
v_call: TRBV12-3/TRBV12-4; clone_size: few; j_call: TRBJ2-5; d_call: NA; cdr3_aa: CASSPGTNQETQYF; cdr3_nt: TGTGCCAGCAGCCCAGGGACAAACCAAGAGACCCAGTACTTC
v_call: TRBV20-1; clone_size: NA; j_call: TRBJ2-3; d_call: NA; cdr3_aa: CSARPNPSSGNTDTQYF; cdr3_nt: TGCAGTGCTAGACCGAACCCCAGTTCCGGGAACACAGATACGCAGTATTTT